This TCR beta chain came from a study of regulatory T cells in long-lasting Graves disease. Study-level results: Thyroid tissue was not sampled; only peripheral blood was. Public clonotype sharing was higher in persistent than newly diagnosed patients.

TCR beta libraries were built with iRepertoire HTBI primers and Arm-PCR of CDR3 regions. TCRdb fed the multiplex PCR reads into MiXCR, producing one record per CDR3 protein. The repertoire holds about 470,000 distinct CDR3 sequences, with 15% as singletons. Stated time point: newly diagnosed GD, antithyroid drugs for less than 3 months. RNA extracted from PBMCs served as the sequencing template. Details on this clonotype: What it binds is unknown.

These data were also reused for a study on T cells in Graves' hyperthyroidism and ophthalmopathy. According to that study: Uncontrolled infection, other autoimmune disease, pregnancy or lactation barred patients from enrollment. Diagnosis rested on symptoms, serum thyroxine and TRAb, thyroid ultrasound, and orbital computed tomography.

The sequence was obtained from a woman aged 25 to 39 with Graves disease. The sample in question was peripheral blood mononuclear cells (PBMCs), obtained at new diagnosis, from a patient treated with antithyroid drugs.

The CDR3 DNA reads TGTGCCAGCACCCCCTCCGTCAACGAGCAGTACTTC. The encoded protein is CASTPSVNEQYF. The chain has TRBV7-8 and TRBJ2-7; no clear D gene. Between the trimmed V and J ends, which lost 7 bases and 5 bases, there was a span of 12 bases. Germline values: CDR1 SGHVS, CDR2 FQNEAQ. The CDR3 spans 12 residues.